This T cell receptor (beta chain) was obtained from a study of blood T cell repertoires in COVID-19. Seattle-derived patients entered the study during active infection and were followed longitudinally. The method was immunoSEQ multiplex PCR; TCRdb's version includes in-frame clones alone and lacks a portion of them. The sample has some 260,000 clones; around nine tenths are singletons. The CDR3 has 12 amino acids. Trimming left V 3 bases short and J 10 bases short, with 10 bases between. The chain combines TRBV12-3 or TRBV12-4 with TRBJ2-1; unclear D gene. This receptor was obtained from a woman aged 70-85 years with COVID-19, enrolled during active disease. Sequenced sample: peripheral blood. The CDR3: CASSFPREEQFF. The CDR3 DNA is TGTGCCAGCAGTTTTCCCCGAGAAGAGCAGTTCTTC.